This T cell receptor (beta chain) was documented in a study of CXCR3-negative and CXCR3-positive naive CD8 T cells. Study-level points and caveats: CXCR3-negative naive cells had less hydrophobic TRB CDR3s than did CXCR3-positive naive cells. The study found comparably high diversity in both naive subsets and much lower diversity in memory CD8+ cells.

Germline CDR1 DFQATT, CDR2 SNEGSKA (reference sequence). The length of the CDR3 is 18 residues. Naive CD8+ T lymphocytes were specified as CD45RO-CCR7+CD27+CD95-. As to this clonotype: The target antigen is unknown.

5' RACE with UMI labels generated the TRB cDNA libraries. Following a re-call of the 5' RACE reads, TCRdb has one entry per CDR3 protein and lacks DNA. This listing includes 100,000 to 150,000 distinct CDR3 sequences. Material for sequencing was naive CXCR3- CD8+ T cells from blood. The subset was: CD45RO-CCR7+CD27+CD95- naive CD8+ T cells lacking CXCR3 (TNR3-). The clonotype originates from a human donor in good health. Some clones in this sample may be carry-over from other donors' samples. The V and J genes are TRBV20-1 and TRBJ2-3. CDR3 sequence: CSARGGLSSGAGPDTQYF.